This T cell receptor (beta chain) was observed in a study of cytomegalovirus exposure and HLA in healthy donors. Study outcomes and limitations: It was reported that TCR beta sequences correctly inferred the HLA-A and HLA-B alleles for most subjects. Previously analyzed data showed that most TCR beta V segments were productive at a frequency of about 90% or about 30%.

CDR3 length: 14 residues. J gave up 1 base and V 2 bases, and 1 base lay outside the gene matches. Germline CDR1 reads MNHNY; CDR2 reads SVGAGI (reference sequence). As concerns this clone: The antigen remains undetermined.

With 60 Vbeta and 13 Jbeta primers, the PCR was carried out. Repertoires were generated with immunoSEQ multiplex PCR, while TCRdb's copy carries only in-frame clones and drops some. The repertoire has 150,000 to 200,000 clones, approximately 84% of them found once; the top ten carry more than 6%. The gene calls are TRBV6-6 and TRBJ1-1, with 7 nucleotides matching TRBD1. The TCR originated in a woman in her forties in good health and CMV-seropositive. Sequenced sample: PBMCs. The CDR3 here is CASSYDRENTEAFF. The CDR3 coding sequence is TGTGCCAGCAGTTACGACAGGGAGAACACTGAAGCTTTCTTT.